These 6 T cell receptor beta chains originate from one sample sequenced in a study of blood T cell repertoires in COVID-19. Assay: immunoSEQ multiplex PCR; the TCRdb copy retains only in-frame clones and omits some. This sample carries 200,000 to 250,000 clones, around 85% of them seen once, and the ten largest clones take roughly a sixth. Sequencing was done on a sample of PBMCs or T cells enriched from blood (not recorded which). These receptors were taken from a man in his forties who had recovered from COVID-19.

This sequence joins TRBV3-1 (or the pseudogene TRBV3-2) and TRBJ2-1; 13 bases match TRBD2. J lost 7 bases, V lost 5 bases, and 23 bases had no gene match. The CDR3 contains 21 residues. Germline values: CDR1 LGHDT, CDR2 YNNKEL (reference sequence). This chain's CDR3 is CASSTTDTTSGRVFSRNEQFF. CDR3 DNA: TGTGCCAGCAGCACAACGGACACAACTAGCGGGAGGGTTTTCAGTAGGAATGAGCAGTTCTTC.

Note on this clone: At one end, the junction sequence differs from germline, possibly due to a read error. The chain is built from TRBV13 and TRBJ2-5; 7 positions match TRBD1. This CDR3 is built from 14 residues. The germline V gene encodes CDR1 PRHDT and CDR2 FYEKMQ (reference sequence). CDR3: CASNLQGTQETQYF. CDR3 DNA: TGTGCCAGCAACTTACAGGGGACCCAAGAGACCCAGTACTTC.

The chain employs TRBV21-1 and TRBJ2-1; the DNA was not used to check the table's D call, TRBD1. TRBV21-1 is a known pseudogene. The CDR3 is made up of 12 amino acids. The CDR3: CASSNRDNEQFF. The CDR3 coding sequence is TGTGCCAGCAGCAACAGGGACAATGAGCAGTTCTTC.

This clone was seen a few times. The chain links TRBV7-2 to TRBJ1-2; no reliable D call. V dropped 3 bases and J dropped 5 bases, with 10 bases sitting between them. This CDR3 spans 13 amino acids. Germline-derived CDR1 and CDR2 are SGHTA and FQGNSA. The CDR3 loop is CASSFAQLYGYTF. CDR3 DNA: TGTGCCAGCAGCTTCGCACAGCTATATGGCTACACCTTC. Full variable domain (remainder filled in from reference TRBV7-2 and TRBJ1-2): GAGVSQSPSNKVTEKGKDVELRCDPISGHTALYWYRQSLGQGLEFLIYFQGNSAPDKSGLPSDRFSAERTGGSVSTLTIQRTQQEDSAVYLCASSFAQLYGYTFGSGTRLTVV.

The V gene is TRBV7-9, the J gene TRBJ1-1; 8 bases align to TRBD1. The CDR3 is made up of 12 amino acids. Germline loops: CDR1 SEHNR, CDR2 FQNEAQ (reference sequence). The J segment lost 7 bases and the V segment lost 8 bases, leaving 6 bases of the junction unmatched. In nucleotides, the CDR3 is TGTGCCAGCGGCCAGGGGGCTCGTGAAGCTTTCTTT. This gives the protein CASGQGAREAFF. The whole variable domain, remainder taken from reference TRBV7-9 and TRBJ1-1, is DTGVSQNPRHKITKRGQNVTFRCDPISEHNRLYWYRQTLGQGPEFLTYFQNEAQLEKSRLLSDRFSAERPKGSFSTLEIQRTEQGDSAMYLCASGQGAREAFFGQGTRLTVV.

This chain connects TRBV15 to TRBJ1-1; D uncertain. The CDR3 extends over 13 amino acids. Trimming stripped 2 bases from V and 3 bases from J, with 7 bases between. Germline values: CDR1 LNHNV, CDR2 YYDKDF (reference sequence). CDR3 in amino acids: CATSRLSHTEAFF. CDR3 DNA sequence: TGTGCCACCAGCAGACTAAGCCACACTGAAGCTTTCTTT.